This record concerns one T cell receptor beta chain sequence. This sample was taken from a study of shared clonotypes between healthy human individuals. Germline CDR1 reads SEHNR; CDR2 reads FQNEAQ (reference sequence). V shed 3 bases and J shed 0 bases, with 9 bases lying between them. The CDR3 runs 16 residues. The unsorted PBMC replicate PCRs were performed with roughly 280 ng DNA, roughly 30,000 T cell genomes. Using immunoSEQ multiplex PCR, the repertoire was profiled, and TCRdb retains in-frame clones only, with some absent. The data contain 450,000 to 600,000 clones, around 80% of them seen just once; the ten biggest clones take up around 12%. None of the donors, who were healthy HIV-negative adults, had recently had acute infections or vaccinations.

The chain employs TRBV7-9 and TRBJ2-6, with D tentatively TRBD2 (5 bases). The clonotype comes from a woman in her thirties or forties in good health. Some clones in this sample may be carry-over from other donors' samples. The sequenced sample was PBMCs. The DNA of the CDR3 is TGTGCCAGCAGCTTGGAGGCTGCCTCTGGGGCCAACGTCCTGACTTTC. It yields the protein CASSLEAASGANVLTF.